These 3 T cell receptor beta chains were sequenced from one sample in a study of cytotoxic CD8 clonotypes in ibrutinib-treated CLL. The method was immunoSEQ multiplex PCR; TCRdb's version includes in-frame clones alone and lacks a portion of them. The sample has some 200,000 clones; about four fifths are singletons. The material was PBMCs, obtained after 12 months of ibrutinib treatment. The source of these receptors is a human donor with chronic lymphocytic leukemia.

V and J are TRBV10-1 and TRBJ1-1; a weak D match, TRBD1 (6 bases). Germline V gives CDR1 WNHNN, CDR2 SYGVQD (reference sequence). V was trimmed by 6 bases and J by 4 bases, leaving 21 bases between them. There are 16 residues in the CDR3. CDR3 nucleotides: TGCGCCAGCAGCCCCGGTCCGGGACATCTGAGCACTGAAGCTTTCTTT. Its protein product is CASSPGPGHLSTEAFF.

This chain links TRBV30 with TRBJ2-1; TRBD2 matches 7 bases. This CDR3 has 14 amino acids. Germline values: CDR1 GTSNPN, CDR2 SVGIG (reference sequence). The V segment lost 2 bases and the J segment 4 bases; nucleotides outside the gene matches: 5. The CDR3 loop reads CAWSTASGYNEQFF. The CDR3 DNA reads TGTGCCTGGAGTACGGCTAGCGGTTACAATGAGCAGTTCTTC.

This clone was detected only once. The V and J genes are TRBV28 and TRBJ1-3, with TRBD1 matching 7 bases. V shed 1 base, J shed 3 bases, and the junction held 6 bases outside the gene matches. The germline V gene encodes CDR1 MDHEN and CDR2 SYDVKM. The CDR3 totals 16 residues. CDR3 sequence: CASSLSSRGDGNTIYF. The CDR3 DNA reads TGTGCCAGCAGTTTATCGTCCAGGGGGGATGGAAACACCATATATTTT.